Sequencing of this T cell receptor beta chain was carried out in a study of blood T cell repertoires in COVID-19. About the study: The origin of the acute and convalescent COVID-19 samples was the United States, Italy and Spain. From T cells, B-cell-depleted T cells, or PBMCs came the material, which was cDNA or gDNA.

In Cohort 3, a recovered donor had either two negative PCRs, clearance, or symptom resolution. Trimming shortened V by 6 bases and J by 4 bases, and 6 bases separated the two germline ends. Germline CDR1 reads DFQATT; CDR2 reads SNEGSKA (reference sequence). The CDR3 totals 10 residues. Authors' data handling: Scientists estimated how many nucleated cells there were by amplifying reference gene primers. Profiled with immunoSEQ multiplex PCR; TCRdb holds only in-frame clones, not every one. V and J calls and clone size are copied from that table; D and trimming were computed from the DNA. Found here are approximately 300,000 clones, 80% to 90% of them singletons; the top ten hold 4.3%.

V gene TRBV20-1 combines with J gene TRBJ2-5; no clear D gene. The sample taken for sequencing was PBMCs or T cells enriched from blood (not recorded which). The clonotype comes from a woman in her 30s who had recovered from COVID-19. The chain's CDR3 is CSAHIETQYF. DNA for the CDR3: TGCAGTGCCCACATAGAGACCCAGTACTTC.